Following are 25 T cell receptor beta chains from one sample sequenced in a study of T cell clonality in common variable immunodeficiency. Here immunoSEQ multiplex PCR was the method, and the copy in TCRdb shows in-frame clones only, minus some. This repertoire lists tens of thousands of clones without singletons; 0.65% to 0.8% sits in the top ten. The sequenced sample consisted of peripheral blood mononuclear cells. The receptors derive from a person aged 18-69 years in good health.

This clone appeared many times. The read comes to an end 3 residues before the CDR3 does, leaving the germline J gene to fill in the end. The chain has TRBV12-3 or TRBV12-4 and TRBJ2-1, with 9 bases fitting TRBD1. Trimming at V came to 4 bases and at J to 9 bases, leaving 4 bases not matched to a gene. The CDR3 contains 13 residues. CDR3 region: CASSSGTGREQFF. The CDR3 bases that were read are TGTGCCAGCAGTTCTGGGACAGGGCGTGAG.

The sample holds many counts of this clone. The CDR3 is cut off 3 residues early in the read; its end comes from the germline J gene. The chain joins TRBV20-1 to TRBJ1-2, with D maybe TRBD1 (5 bases). The length of the CDR3 is 13 residues. CDR1 is DFQATT and CDR2 is SNEGSKA in the germline V gene (reference sequence). CDR3 region: CSAPRQSIGGYTF. CDR3 DNA, as far as it was read: TGCAGTGCCCCACGACAGAGTATTGGGGGC.

A remark on this clone: The CDR3 goes on 3 residues after the read ends, and that part is filled in from the germline J gene. The chain is built from TRBV25-1 and TRBJ2-3, with TRBD1 matching 10 bases. Germline V gene sequence: CDR1 MGHDK, CDR2 SYGVNS. V dropped 8 bases and J dropped 4; count of bases not matched to a gene: 12. The CDR3 length is 16 residues. CDR3 loop: CASSRGGTGASDTQYF. The sequenced part of the CDR3 DNA is TGTGCCAGCTCCCGGGGTGGGACAGGGGCGTCAGATACG. The full variable domain, with the rest looked up from reference TRBV25-1 and TRBJ2-3, is EADIYQTPRYLVIGTGKKITLECSQTMGHDKMYWYQQDPGMELHLIHYSYGVNSTEKGDLSSESTVSRIRTEHFPLTLESARPSHTSQYLCASSRGGTGASDTQYFGPGTRLTVL.

This clone was seen ten or more times. The read halts 3 residues ahead of the CDR3 end, with the missing end drawn from the germline J gene. The V and J genes are TRBV19 and TRBJ1-1; D perhaps matches TRBD1 (6 bases). Trimming shortened V by 5 bases and J by 4 bases, and 11 bases separated the two germline ends. Germline CDR1 and CDR2: LNHDA and SQIVND (reference sequence). The CDR3 contains 13 residues. The CDR3 protein is CASSFQTGTEAFF. The part of the CDR3 DNA that was read is TGTGCCAGTAGTTTCCAGACAGGCACTGAA.

This clone was recorded at least ten times. Read coverage stops 3 residues before the CDR3 terminus; the germline J gene supplies the remainder. V is TRBV19 and J is TRBJ2-2, with D tentatively TRBD1 (5 bases). Germline V gene sequence: CDR1 LNHDA, CDR2 SQIVND (reference sequence). Trimming took off 7 bases at V and 3 bases at J, with 15 bases between the two ends. This CDR3 is 15 amino acids long. CDR3 region: CASTQASGHTGELFF. The covered CDR3 bases are TGTGCCAGTACGCAGGCGTCAGGGCACACCGGGGAG.

This clone appeared many times. The sequenced fragment ends 3 residues before the CDR3 boundary, so the rest is inferred from the germline J gene. The chain is built from TRBV29-1 and TRBJ2-5; D is ambiguous. CDR1 is SQVTM and CDR2 is ANQGSEA in the germline V gene. The V and J ends lost 3 bases and 5 bases respectively, with 7 bases between them. The CDR3 covers 11 residues. The CDR3 is CSVDVGETQYF. The covered CDR3 bases are TGCAGCGTTGATGTGGGCGAGACC.

Ten or more counts support this clone. The missing CDR3 end, 3 residues past where the read stops, is filled in from the germline J gene. The V and J genes are TRBV5-1 and TRBJ2-7, with TRBD2 matching 8 bases. The trim removed 5 bases at V and 2 bases at J, leaving 3 bases unmatched. The CDR3 covers 13 residues. CDR1 is SGHRS, CDR2 YFSETQ, per germline. CDR3 in amino acids: CASRSGGTYEQYF. The sequenced CDR3 bases are TGCGCCAGCAGGTCGGGGGGGACCTACGAG.

In this sample, this clone turned up many times. This CDR3 reads CASSQGVAGGSIMETQYF. CDR3 DNA, as far as it was read: TGCGCCAGCAGCCAAGGTGTGGCGGGGGGAAGTATTATGGAGACC. The V and J genes are TRBV4-1 and TRBJ2-5, with TRBD2 identical over 8 bases. The CDR3 extends 3 residues past the end of the read, so its final part is completed from the germline J gene. The CDR3 is 18 amino acids. Germline loops: CDR1 MGHRA, CDR2 YSYEKL. The ends lost 1 base at V and 5 bases at J; junction bases unmatched: 15.

The sample holds many counts of this clone. The CDR3 is cut off 3 residues early in the read; its end comes from the germline J gene. The J gene is TRBJ1-1, the V gene TRBV6-2 or TRBV6-3; TRBD1 aligns across 8 bases. After removal of 1 base from V and 6 bases from J, the junction contained 4 bases not matched to a gene. CDR3 size: 14 residues. CDR1 and CDR2 (germline): MNHEY, SVGEGT. Partial CDR3 DNA: TGTGCCAGCAGTTACTGGGCGGGACAGGCTGAA. Protein sequence: CASSYWAGQAE. The full CDR3 is CASSYWAGQAEAFF.

The sample holds a few counts of this clone. Sequencing ends 3 residues short of the CDR3 end; the germline J gene provides the rest. The chain uses TRBV6-7 and TRBJ1-3; TRBD1 might be the D (5 bases). TRBV6-7 is an open reading frame whose function is uncertain. The CDR3 contains 16 residues. CDR3 DNA (partial): TGTGCCAGCACCGTGCAGGGCGACTCCTCCGCCAGTCCC. Translation: CASTVQGDSSASP. The entire CDR3 is CASTVQGDSSASPIYF.

This clone was seen ten or more times. Read data end 3 residues before the CDR3 end; the end is taken from the germline J gene. V usage is TRBV5-1 and J usage is TRBJ2-2; a weak D match, TRBD1 (6 bases). Per the germline V gene, CDR1 is SGHRS and CDR2 is YFSETQ. The CDR3 totals 15 residues. Trimming pared 7 bases from V and 3 bases from J, leaving 16 bases between. CDR3 residues: CASGTLGQYTGELFF. Incomplete CDR3 DNA: TGCGCCAGCGGAACACTTGGACAGTACACCGGGGAG. Supplemented by reference TRBV5-1 and TRBJ2-2, the full variable domain reads KAGVTQTPRYLIKTRGQQVTLSCSPISGHRSVSWYQQTPGQGLQFLFEYFSETQRNKGNFPGRFSGRQFSNSRSEMNVSTLELGDSALYLCASGTLGQYTGELFFGEGSRLTVL.

This clone appeared many times. The CDR3 extends 3 residues past the end of the read, so its final part is completed from the germline J gene. The chain is built from TRBV20-1 and TRBJ2-3, with 11 bases aligning to TRBD2. The CDR3 covers 17 residues. The V segment lost 4 bases and the J segment 0 bases; nucleotides outside the gene matches: 9. CDR1 is DFQATT, CDR2 SNEGSKA, per germline (reference sequence). The CDR3 DNA, read in part, is TGCAGTGCTACCGATTCTAGCGGGAGGACCAGCACAGATACG. Protein: CSATDSSGRTSTDT. Given in full, the CDR3 is CSATDSSGRTSTDTQYF.

This clone was counted only a few times. The DNA ends 3 residues before the CDR3 does, and the rest of the CDR3 is filled in from the germline J gene. The chain has TRBV19 and TRBJ1-5; 8 positions match TRBD1. Per germline, CDR1 LNHDA and CDR2 SQIVND (reference sequence). CDR3 size: 16 residues. The V gene end was trimmed by 5 bases and the J gene end by 3 bases; junction bases not matched to a gene: 9. CDR3 DNA, as far as it was read: TGTGCCAGTAGTCTTTGGACAGGGAGTTTCAATCAGCCC. This translates into CASSLWTGSFNQP. The whole CDR3 protein is CASSLWTGSFNQPQHF.

This clone was seen at least ten times. Read coverage stops 3 residues before the CDR3 terminus; the germline J gene supplies the remainder. V and J are TRBV19 and TRBJ2-5; possible D gene TRBD2, 5 bases. This CDR3 comprises 14 residues. Germline V gene sequence: CDR1 LNHDA, CDR2 SQIVND (reference sequence). The germline V and J ends were trimmed by 2 bases and 1 base, with 8 bases remaining between them. This CDR3 is CASSIRGFQETQYF. The covered CDR3 bases are TGTGCCAGTAGTATACGCGGGTTCCAAGAGACC.

The sample holds many counts of this clone. The CDR3 end lies 3 residues beyond the end of the read and is filled in from the germline J gene. The rearrangement links TRBV15 to TRBJ2-1; D is possibly TRBD1 (5 bases). Germline assignment: CDR1 LNHNV and CDR2 YYDKDF (reference sequence). Trimming left V 0 bases short and J 6 bases short, with 12 bases between. The CDR3 is made up of 15 amino acids. The DNA read from the CDR3 is TGTGCCACCAGCAGAGAGGGCCGAAGGGGCAATGAG. This gives the protein CATSREGRRGNE. The whole CDR3 sequence reads CATSREGRRGNEQFF.

This clone came up many times. Read data end 3 residues before the CDR3 end; the end is taken from the germline J gene. V gene TRBV29-1 combines with J gene TRBJ1-2; no clear D. The CDR3 runs 13 residues. CDR1 SQVTM and CDR2 ANQGSEA come from the germline V gene. Trimming stripped 3 bases from V and 6 bases from J, with 14 bases between. The covered CDR3 bases are TGCAGCGTTGATCCTGCCGGTGCCCATGGC. Its translation is CSVDPAGAHG. The full CDR3 reads CSVDPAGAHGYTF.

This clone was counted at least ten times. Read data end 3 residues before the CDR3 end; the end is taken from the germline J gene. The chain has TRBV6-2 or TRBV6-3 and TRBJ2-1; no definite D call. This CDR3 has 13 amino acids. Germline V gene data show CDR1 as MNHEY and CDR2 as SVGEGT. Trimming pared 2 bases from V and 2 bases from J, leaving 4 bases between. CDR3 loop: CASSYSTYNEQFF. The sequenced part of the CDR3 DNA is TGTGCCAGCAGTTACAGCACCTACAATGAG.

This clone was observed a handful of times. The read gets to within 3 residues of the CDR3 end, and the germline J gene fills in the rest. This chain connects TRBV7-8 to TRBJ2-5, with 10 nucleotides matching TRBD2. This CDR3 contains 16 residues. V gave up 5 bases and J gave up 5 bases; unmatched junction bases: 11. Germline V CDR1 and CDR2: SGHVS, FQNEAQ. The sequenced part of the CDR3 DNA is TGTGCCAGCAGCCCTCGCACTAGCGGGATGCGGGAGACC. The encoded protein is CASSPRTSGMRET. The entire CDR3 protein is CASSPRTSGMRETQYF. The full variable domain, completed using reference TRBV7-8 and TRBJ2-5, is GAGVSQSPRYKVAKRGQDVALRCDPISGHVSLFWYQQALGQGPEFLTYFQNEAQLDKSGLPSDRFFAERPEGSVSTLKIQRTQQEDSAVYLCASSPRTSGMRETQYFGPGTRLLVL.

This clone was seen many times. The CDR3 end falls 3 residues outside the read, so it is completed with the germline J gene. J is TRBJ2-3 and V is TRBV2; a possible D gene is TRBD2 (5 bases). Looked up from germline, CDR1 is SNHLY and CDR2 is FYNNEI. V was shortened by 8 bases and J by 0 bases, with 15 bases between the two germline ends. The CDR3 has 15 residues. The CDR3 loop reads CASEVLAGSTDTQYF. The sequenced CDR3 bases are TGTGCCAGCGAAGTTCTAGCAGGTAGCACAGATACG. Full variable domain (remainder filled in from reference TRBV2 and TRBJ2-3): EPEVTQTPSHQVTQMGQEVILRCVPISNHLYFYWYRQILGQKVEFLVSFYNNEISEKSEIFDDQFSVERPDGSNFTLKIRSTKLEDSAMYFCASEVLAGSTDTQYFGPGTRLTVL.

This clone has a count of ten or more. Coverage ceases 3 residues before the CDR3 finishes, and the germline J gene fills in the end. This sequence joins TRBV29-1 and TRBJ1-1, with 10 bases identical to TRBD1. There are 15 residues in the CDR3. V lost 7 bases to trimming and J lost 3 bases; unmatched junction nucleotides: 11. Looked up from germline, CDR1 is SQVTM and CDR2 is ANQGSEA. The CDR3 loop reads CSERSGDRGYTEAFF. The sequenced CDR3 bases are TGCAGCGAACGCAGTGGGGACAGGGGATACACTGAA.

The table lists this clone with many counts. One junction end disagrees with the germline gene, perhaps due to a read error. The sequenced part of the CDR3 DNA is TGTGCCAGCAGTAAAGCGGGCTCCCAAGAGACC. Encoded protein: CASSKAGSQET. In full, the CDR3 reads CASSKAGSQETQYF. The chain joins TRBV6-1 to TRBJ2-5; a possible D gene is TRBD2 (6 bases). Read sequence stops 3 residues before the CDR3 end, and the germline J gene provides the missing end. The V gene's germline CDR1 is MNHNS and CDR2 SASEGT. The CDR3 runs 14 residues.

This clone was picked up many times. CDR3 bases read: TGTGCCACCAGTGATTTCCGGGACTCGTACAATGAG. It specifies CATSDFRDSYNE. The entire CDR3 protein reads CATSDFRDSYNEQFF. The chain joins TRBV24-1 to TRBJ2-1; D possibly corresponds to TRBD2 (6 bases). The read halts 3 residues ahead of the CDR3 end, with the missing end drawn from the germline J gene. Trimming left V 1 base short and J 4 bases short, with 10 bases between. This CDR3 is built from 15 residues. The V gene's germline CDR1 is KGHDR and CDR2 SFDVKD.

This clone has ten or more counts. The CDR3 goes on 3 residues after the read ends, and that part is filled in from the germline J gene. The sample carries other DNA sequences with the same CDR3. This rearrangement joins TRBV20-1 to TRBJ2-1; possibly TRBD1 for D (6 bases). The germline CDR1 and CDR2 sequences are DFQATT and SNEGSKA (reference sequence). CDR3 size: 13 residues. V gave up 0 bases and J gave up 7 bases, with 10 bases separating them. CDR3 region: CSAREVQGNEQFF. The sequenced CDR3 bases are TGCAGTGCTAGAGAAGTACAGGGAAATGAG.

This clone was detected ten times or more. The CDR3 end falls 3 residues outside the read, so it is completed with the germline J gene. Other DNA variants within this sample encode the same CDR3. The chain couples TRBV7-2 to TRBJ2-2; D gene ambiguous. The CDR3 spans 12 residues. With 3 bases removed from V and 4 bases from J, the gap between germline ends came to 3 bases. The germline gives CDR1 SGHTA, CDR2 FQGNSA. The sequenced part of the CDR3 DNA is TGTGCCAGCAGCTTTAGCACCGGGGAG. Amino acids: CASSFSTGE. The full-length CDR3 reads as CASSFSTGELFF.

This clone has ten or more counts. The read terminates 3 residues before the CDR3 end, so the remaining end is supplied by the germline J gene. The rearrangement joins TRBV29-1 to TRBJ2-7; possibly TRBD1 for D (5 bases). V dropped 4 bases and J dropped 5 bases, with 12 bases sitting between them. The CDR3 is made up of 12 amino acids. Looked up from germline, CDR1 is SQVTM and CDR2 is ANQGSEA. The CDR3 region is CSVVSQGHEQYF. CDR3 DNA, as far as it was read: TGCAGCGTTGTTTCCCAGGGCCACGAG.